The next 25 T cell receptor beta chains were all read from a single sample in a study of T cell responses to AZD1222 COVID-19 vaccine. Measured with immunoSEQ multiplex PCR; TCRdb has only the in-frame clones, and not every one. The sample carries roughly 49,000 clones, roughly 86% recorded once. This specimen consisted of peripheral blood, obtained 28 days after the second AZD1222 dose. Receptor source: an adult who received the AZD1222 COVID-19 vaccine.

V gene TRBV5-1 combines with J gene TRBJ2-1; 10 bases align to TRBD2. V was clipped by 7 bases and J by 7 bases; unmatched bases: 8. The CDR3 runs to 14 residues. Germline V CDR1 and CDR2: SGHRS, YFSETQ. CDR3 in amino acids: CASATGTSENEQFF. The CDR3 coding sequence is TGCGCCAGCGCAACCGGGACTAGCGAGAATGAGCAGTTCTTC.

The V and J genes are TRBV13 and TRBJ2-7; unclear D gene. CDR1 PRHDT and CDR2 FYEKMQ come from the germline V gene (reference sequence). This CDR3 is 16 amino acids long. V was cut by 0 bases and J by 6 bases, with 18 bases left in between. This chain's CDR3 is CASSLGRILSTGEQYF. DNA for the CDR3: TGTGCCAGCAGCTTAGGCAGGATTTTATCTACTGGCGAGCAGTACTTC. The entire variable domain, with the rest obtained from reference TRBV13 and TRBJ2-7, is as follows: AAGVIQSPRHLIKEKRETATLKCYPIPRHDTVYWYQQGPGQDPQFLISFYEKMQSDKGSIPDRFSAQQFSDYHSELNMSSLELGDSALYFCASSLGRILSTGEQYFGPGTRLTVT.

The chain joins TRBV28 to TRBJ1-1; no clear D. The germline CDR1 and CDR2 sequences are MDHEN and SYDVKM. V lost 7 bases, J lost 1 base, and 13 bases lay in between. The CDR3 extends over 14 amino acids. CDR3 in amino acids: CASTLGIWNTEAFF. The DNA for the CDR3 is TGTGCCAGCACCCTCGGGATTTGGAACACTGAAGCTTTCTTT.

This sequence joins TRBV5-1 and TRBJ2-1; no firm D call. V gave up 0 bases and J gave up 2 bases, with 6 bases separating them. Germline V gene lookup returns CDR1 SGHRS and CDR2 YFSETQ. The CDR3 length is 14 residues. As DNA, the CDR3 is TGCGCCAGCAGCTTGGGGGATACCTACAATGAGCAGTTCTTC. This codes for CASSLGDTYNEQFF.

Here the CDR3 reads CASSSGDYFHNEQFF. The CDR3 DNA reads as TGCGCCAGCAGCTCGGGGGACTACTTCCACAATGAGCAGTTCTTC. V is TRBV5-1 and J is TRBJ2-1; 7 bases align to TRBD2. The germline gives CDR1 SGHRS, CDR2 YFSETQ. V gave up 3 bases and J gave up 5 bases; unmatched junction bases: 8. The CDR3 is 15 residues long. The whole variable domain, remainder taken from reference TRBV5-1 and TRBJ2-1, is KAGVTQTPRYLIKTRGQQVTLSCSPISGHRSVSWYQQTPGQGLQFLFEYFSETQRNKGNFPGRFSGRQFSNSRSEMNVSTLELGDSALYLCASSSGDYFHNEQFFGPGTRLTVL.

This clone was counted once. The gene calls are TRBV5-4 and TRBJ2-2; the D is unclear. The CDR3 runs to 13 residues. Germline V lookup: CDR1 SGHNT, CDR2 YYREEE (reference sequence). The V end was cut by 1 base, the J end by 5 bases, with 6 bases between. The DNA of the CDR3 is TGTGCCAGCAGCTTGATCGAGACCGGGGAGCTGTTTTTT. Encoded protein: CASSLIETGELFF. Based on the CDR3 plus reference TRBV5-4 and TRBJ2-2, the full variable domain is ETGVTQSPTHLIKTRGQQVTLRCSSQSGHNTVSWYQQALGQGPQFIFQYYREEENGRGNFPPRFSGLQFPNYSSELNVNALELDDSALYLCASSLIETGELFFGEGSRLTVL.

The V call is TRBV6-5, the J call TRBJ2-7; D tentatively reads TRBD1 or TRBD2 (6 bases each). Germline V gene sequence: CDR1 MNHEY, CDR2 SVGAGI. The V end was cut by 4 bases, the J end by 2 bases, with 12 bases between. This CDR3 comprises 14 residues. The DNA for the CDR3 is TGTGCCAGCAGTTTAGGAAGGGGGGCCTACGAGCAGTACTTC. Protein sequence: CASSLGRGAYEQYF.

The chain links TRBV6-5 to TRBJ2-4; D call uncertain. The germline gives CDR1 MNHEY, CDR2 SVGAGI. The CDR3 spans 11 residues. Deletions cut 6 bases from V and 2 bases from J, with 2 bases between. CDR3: CASRTKNIQYF. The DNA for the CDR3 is TGTGCCAGCAGAACCAAAAACATTCAGTACTTC.

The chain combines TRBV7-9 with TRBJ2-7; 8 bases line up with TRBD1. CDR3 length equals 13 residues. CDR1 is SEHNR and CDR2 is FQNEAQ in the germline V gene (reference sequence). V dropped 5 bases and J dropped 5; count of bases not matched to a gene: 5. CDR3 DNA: TGTGCCAGCAGCCCCCGACAGGGGCACGAGCAGTACTTC. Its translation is CASSPRQGHEQYF.

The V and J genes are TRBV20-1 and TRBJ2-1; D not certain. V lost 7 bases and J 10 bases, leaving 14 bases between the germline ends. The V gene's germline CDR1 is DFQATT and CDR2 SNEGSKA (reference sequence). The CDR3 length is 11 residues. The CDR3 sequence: CSGAPGGEQFF. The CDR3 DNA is TGCAGTGGGGCGCCGGGTGGCGAGCAGTTCTTC.

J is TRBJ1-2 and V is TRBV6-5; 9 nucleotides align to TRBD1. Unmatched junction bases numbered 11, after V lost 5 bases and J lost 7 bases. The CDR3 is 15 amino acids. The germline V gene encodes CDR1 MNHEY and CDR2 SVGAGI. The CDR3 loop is CASSLQQGAGGGYTF. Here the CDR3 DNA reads TGTGCCAGCAGTCTTCAACAGGGGGCTGGGGGTGGCTACACCTTC.

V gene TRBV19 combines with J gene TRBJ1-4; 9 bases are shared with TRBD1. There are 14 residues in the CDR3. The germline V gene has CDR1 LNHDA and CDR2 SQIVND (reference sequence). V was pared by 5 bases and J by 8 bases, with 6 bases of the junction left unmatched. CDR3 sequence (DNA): TGTGCCAGTAGTTTGGGACAGGGTTTAGAAAAACTGTTTTTT. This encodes CASSLGQGLEKLFF.

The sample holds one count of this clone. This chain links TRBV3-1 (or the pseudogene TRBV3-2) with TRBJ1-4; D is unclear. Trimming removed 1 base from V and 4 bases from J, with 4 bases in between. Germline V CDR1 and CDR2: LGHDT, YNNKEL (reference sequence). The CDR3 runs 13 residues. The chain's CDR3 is CASSQALNEKLFF. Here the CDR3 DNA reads TGTGCCAGCAGCCAAGCCCTTAATGAAAAACTGTTTTTT.

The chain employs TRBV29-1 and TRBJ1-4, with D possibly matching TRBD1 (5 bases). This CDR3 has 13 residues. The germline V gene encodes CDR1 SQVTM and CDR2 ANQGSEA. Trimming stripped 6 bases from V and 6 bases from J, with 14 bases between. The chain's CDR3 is CSVLGTGDEKLFF. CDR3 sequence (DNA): TGCAGCGTGCTCGGGACGGGTGATGAAAAACTGTTTTTT.

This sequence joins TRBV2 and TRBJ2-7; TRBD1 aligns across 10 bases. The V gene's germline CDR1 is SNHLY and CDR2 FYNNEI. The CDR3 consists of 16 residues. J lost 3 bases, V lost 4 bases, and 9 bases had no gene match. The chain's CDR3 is CASSARTGGLRYEQYF. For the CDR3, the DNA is TGTGCCAGCAGTGCGAGGACAGGGGGGTTGCGCTACGAGCAGTACTTC.

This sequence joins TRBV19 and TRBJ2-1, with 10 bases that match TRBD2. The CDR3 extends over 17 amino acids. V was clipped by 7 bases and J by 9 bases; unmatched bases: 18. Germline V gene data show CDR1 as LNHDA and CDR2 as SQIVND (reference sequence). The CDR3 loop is CASTDLTRTSGIGEQFF. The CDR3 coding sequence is TGTGCCAGTACTGACCTTACCCGGACTAGCGGAATCGGTGAGCAGTTCTTC.

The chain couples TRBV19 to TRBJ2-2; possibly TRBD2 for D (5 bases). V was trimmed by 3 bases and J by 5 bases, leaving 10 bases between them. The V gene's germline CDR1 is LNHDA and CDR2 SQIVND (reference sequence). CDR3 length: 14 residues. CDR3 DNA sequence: TGTGCCAGTAGTATCCTGACGGGGACCGGGGAGCTGTTTTTT. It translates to CASSILTGTGELFF.

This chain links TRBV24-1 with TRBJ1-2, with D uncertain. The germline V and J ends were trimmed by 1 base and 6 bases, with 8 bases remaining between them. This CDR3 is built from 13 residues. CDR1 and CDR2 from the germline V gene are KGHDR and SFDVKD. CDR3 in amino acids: CATSDFNGDGYTF. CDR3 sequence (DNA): TGTGCCACCAGTGATTTTAACGGCGATGGCTACACCTTC.

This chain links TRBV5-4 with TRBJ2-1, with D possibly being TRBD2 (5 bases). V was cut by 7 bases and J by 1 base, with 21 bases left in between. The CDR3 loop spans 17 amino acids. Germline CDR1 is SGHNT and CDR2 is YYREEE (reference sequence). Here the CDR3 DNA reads TGTGCCAGCGGCACGGGGAGCGCCCACCCGTCCTACAATGAGCAGTTCTTC. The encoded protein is CASGTGSAHPSYNEQFF.

The CDR3: CASSLGGGGPNTGELFF. DNA for the CDR3: TGTGCCAGCAGTTTAGGTGGGGGAGGGCCGAACACCGGGGAGCTGTTTTTT. The V call is TRBV28, the J call TRBJ2-2, with 7 bases fitting TRBD2. Germline V gene sequence: CDR1 MDHEN, CDR2 SYDVKM. Germline trimming cut 2 bases from V and 0 bases from J; bases unmatched to any gene: 6. The CDR3 is 17 residues long. Filled out from reference TRBV28 and TRBJ2-2, the complete variable domain reads DVKVTQSSRYLVKRTGEKVFLECVQDMDHENMFWYRQDPGLGLRLIYFSYDVKMKEKGDIPEGYSVSREKKERFSLILESASTNQTSMYLCASSLGGGGPNTGELFFGEGSRLTVL.

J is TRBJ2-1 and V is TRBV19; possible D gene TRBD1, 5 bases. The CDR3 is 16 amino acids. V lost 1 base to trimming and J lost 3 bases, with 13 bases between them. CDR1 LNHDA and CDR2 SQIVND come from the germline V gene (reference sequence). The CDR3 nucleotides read TGTGCCAGTAGTATAGTAAGACAGACTTTCTACAATGAGCAGTTCTTC. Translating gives CASSIVRQTFYNEQFF.

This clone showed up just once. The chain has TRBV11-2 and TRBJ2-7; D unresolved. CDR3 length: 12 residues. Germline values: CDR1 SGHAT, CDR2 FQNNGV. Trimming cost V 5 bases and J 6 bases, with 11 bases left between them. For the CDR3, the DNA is TGTGCCAGCAGCCCCTGGGGTGGCGAGCAGTACTTC. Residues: CASSPWGGEQYF.

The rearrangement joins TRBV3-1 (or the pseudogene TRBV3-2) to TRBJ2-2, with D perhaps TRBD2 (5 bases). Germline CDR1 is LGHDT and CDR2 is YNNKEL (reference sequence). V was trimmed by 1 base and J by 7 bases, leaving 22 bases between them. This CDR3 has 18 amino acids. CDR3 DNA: TGTGCCAGCAGCCAAGGGGAAAGGCAGGCTGGCCGGGGCGGGGAGCTGTTTTTT. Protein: CASSQGERQAGRGGELFF.

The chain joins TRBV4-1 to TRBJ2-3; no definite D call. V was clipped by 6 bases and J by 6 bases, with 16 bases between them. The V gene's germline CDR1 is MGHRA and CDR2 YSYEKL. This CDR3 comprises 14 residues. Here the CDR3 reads CASRRRAYGDTQYF. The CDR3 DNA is TGCGCCAGCAGACGCCGGGCGTACGGCGATACGCAGTATTTT.

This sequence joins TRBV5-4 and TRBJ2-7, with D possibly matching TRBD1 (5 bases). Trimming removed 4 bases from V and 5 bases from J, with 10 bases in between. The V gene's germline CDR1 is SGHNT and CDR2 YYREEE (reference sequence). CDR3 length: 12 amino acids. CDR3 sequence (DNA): TGTGCCAGCAGCCCCGACAGTCACGAGCAGTACTTC. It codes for CASSPDSHEQYF.